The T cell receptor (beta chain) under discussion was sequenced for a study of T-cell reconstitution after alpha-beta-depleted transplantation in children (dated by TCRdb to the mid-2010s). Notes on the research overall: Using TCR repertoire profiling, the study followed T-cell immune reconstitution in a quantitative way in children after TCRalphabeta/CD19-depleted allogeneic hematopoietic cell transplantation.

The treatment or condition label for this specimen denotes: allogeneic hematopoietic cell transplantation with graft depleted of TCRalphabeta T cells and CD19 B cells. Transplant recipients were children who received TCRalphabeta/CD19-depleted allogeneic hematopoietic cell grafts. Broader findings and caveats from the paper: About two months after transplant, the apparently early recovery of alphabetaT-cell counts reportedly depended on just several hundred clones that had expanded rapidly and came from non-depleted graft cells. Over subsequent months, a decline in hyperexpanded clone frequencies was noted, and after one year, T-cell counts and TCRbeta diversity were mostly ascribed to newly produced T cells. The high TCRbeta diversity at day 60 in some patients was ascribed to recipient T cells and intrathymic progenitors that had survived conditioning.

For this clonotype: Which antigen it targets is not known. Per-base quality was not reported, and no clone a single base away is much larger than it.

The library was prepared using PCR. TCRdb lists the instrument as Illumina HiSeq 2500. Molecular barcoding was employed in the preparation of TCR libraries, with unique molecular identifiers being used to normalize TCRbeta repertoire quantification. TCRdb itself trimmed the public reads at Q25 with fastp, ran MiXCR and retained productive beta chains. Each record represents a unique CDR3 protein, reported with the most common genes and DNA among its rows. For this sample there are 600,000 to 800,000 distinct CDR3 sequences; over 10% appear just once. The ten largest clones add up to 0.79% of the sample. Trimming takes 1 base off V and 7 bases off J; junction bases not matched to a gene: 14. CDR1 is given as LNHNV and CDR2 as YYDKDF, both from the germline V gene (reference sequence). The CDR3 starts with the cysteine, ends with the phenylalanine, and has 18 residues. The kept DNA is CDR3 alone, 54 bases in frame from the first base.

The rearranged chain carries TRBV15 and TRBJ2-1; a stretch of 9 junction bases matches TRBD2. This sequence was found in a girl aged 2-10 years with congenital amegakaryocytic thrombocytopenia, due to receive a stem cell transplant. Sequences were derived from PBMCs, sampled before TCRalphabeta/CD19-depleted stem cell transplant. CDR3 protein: CATSRVASGVWYRNEQFF. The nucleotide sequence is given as TGTGCCACCAGCAGAGTGGCTAGCGGGGTGTGGTATAGGAATGAGCAGTTCTTC.